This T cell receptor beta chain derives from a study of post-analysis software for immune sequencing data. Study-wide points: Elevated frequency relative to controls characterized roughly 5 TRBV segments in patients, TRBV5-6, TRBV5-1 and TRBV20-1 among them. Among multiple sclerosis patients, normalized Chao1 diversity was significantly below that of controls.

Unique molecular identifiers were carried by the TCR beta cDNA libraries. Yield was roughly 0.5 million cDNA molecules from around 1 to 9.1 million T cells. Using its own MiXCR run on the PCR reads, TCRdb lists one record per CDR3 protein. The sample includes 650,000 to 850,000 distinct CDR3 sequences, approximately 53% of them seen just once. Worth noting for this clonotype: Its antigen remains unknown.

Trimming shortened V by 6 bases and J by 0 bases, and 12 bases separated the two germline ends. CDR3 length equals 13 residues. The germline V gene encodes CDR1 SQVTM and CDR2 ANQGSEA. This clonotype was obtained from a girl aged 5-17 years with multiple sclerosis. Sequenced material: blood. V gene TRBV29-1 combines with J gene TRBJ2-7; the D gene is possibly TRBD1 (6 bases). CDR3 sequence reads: CSVEKGHSYEQYF. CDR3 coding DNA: TGCAGCGTCGAGAAGGGACACTCCTACGAGCAGTACTTC.